These 18 T cell receptor beta chains were all obtained from the same sample, sequenced in a study of blood T cell repertoires in COVID-19. Assay used: immunoSEQ multiplex PCR; TCRdb lists only in-frame clones, some missing. The table records fewer than 120,000 clones, 76% of them present only once. Sequenced material: peripheral blood. The receptors were gathered from a woman of 80 years or more with acute or convalescent COVID-19.

This clone was observed a handful of times. The rearrangement joins TRBV10-3 to TRBJ1-5; D is uncertain. This CDR3 comprises 13 residues. From germline, CDR1 is ENHRY and CDR2 SYGVKD. V was cut by 6 bases and J by 7 bases, with 13 bases left in between. In DNA, the CDR3 is TGTGCCATCAGAGGCGGGTTAGAGCAGCCCCAGCATTTT. Its protein product is CAIRGGLEQPQHF.

The sample holds a few counts of this clone. CDR3 sequence reads: CASSLTLTSGREFNEQFF. The CDR3 DNA is TGTGCCAGCAGCTTAACCCTGACTAGCGGGAGGGAATTCAATGAGCAGTTCTTC. The chain uses TRBV7-9 and TRBJ2-1; 14 nucleotides line up with TRBD2. CDR1 and CDR2 (germline): SEHNR, FQNEAQ (reference sequence). This CDR3 region has 18 residues. The J segment lost 6 bases and the V segment lost 2 bases, leaving 9 bases of the junction unmatched.

This clone showed up many times. The J gene is TRBJ2-7, the V gene TRBV19; TRBD2 matches at 10 bases. The CDR3 is 19 residues long. The V segment lost 3 bases and the J segment 0 bases; nucleotides outside the gene matches: 14. The germline gives CDR1 LNHDA, CDR2 SQIVND (reference sequence). The CDR3 region has the DNA TGTGCCAGTAGTATTCAGGGGTCCTCCCCTAGCGGGAGCTCCTACGAGCAGTACTTC. This translates into CASSIQGSSPSGSSYEQYF.

This CDR3 reads CASSPADRGHEKLFF. For the CDR3, the DNA is TGTGCCAGCAGCCCAGCGGACAGGGGGCACGAAAAACTGTTTTTT. J is TRBJ1-4 and V is TRBV27; 11 nucleotides line up with TRBD1. V trimming: 6 bases; J trimming: 8 bases; junction bases outside the gene matches: 8. CDR1 and CDR2 from the germline V gene are MNHEY and SMNVEV (reference sequence). The CDR3 totals 15 residues.

The CDR3 DNA is TGTGCCAGCAGCCCTGGACTAGCGGGGGTGGAGGAGCAGTTCTTC. The encoded protein is CASSPGLAGVEEQFF. This chain connects TRBV28 to TRBJ2-1, with TRBD2 matching over 13 bases. The junction had 9 bases not matched to a gene; V was cut back by 6 bases and J by 10 bases. This CDR3 is built from 15 residues. Germline lookup yields CDR1 MDHEN and CDR2 SYDVKM.

This chain connects TRBV9 to TRBJ1-3; a possible D gene is TRBD1 (6 bases). Germline CDR1 and CDR2: SGDLS and YYNGEE. This CDR3 comprises 18 residues. V lost 0 bases and J 0 bases, leaving 16 bases between the germline ends. Here the CDR3 reads CASSVGDWGPSSGNTIYF. As DNA, the CDR3 is TGTGCCAGCAGCGTAGGGGATTGGGGGCCGAGCTCTGGAAACACCATATATTTT.

The genes are TRBV7-2 and TRBJ2-1; D might be TRBD2 (5 bases). The V and J ends lost 2 bases and 7 bases respectively, with 15 bases between them. The CDR3 length is 15 residues. The germline V gene encodes CDR1 SGHTA and CDR2 FQGNSA. CDR3 amino acids: CASSLSGPGSNEQFF. The DNA of the CDR3 is TGTGCCAGCAGCTTAAGTGGACCGGGGTCGAATGAGCAGTTCTTC.

The chain joins TRBV10-3 to TRBJ2-3; 7 bases fit TRBD1. The germline gives CDR1 ENHRY, CDR2 SYGVKD. The CDR3 is 13 amino acids. V shed 7 bases, J shed 6 bases, and the junction held 7 bases outside the gene matches. The CDR3 sequence is CAIKEGATDTQYF. Written as DNA, the CDR3 is TGTGCCATCAAAGAGGGGGCAACGGATACGCAGTATTTT.

J is TRBJ2-7 and V is TRBV10-3; TRBD1 matches 8 bases. The CDR3 is 14 residues long. The J segment lost 2 bases and the V segment lost 4 bases, leaving 4 bases of the junction unmatched. The germline V gene has CDR1 ENHRY and CDR2 SYGVKD. CDR3 protein: CAISGDRTTYEQYF. The CDR3 nucleotides are TGTGCCATCAGTGGGGACAGGACAACCTACGAGCAGTACTTC.

The gene calls are TRBV12-3 or TRBV12-4 and TRBJ1-1; D call uncertain. Trimming shortened V by 7 bases and J by 6 bases, and 15 bases separated the two germline ends. The CDR3 has 13 residues. The CDR3 sequence is CASTSNVFAEAFF. CDR3 sequence (DNA): TGTGCCAGCACTAGCAACGTTTTCGCTGAAGCTTTCTTT.

V usage is TRBV19 and J usage is TRBJ1-3, with a tentative D call TRBD1 (5 bases). The CDR3 loop spans 15 amino acids. Trimming removed 3 bases from V and 2 bases from J, with 11 bases in between. The V gene's germline CDR1 is LNHDA and CDR2 SQIVND (reference sequence). CDR3 region: CASSMLGVPGNTIYF. DNA for the CDR3: TGTGCCAGTAGTATGTTAGGGGTCCCTGGAAACACCATATATTTT.

The genes are TRBV28 and TRBJ2-5; 9 bases map to TRBD1. This CDR3 region has 15 residues. Germline assignment: CDR1 MDHEN and CDR2 SYDVKM. V was clipped by 5 bases and J by 2 bases; unmatched bases: 6. The CDR3 loop reads CASSGGTGRQETQYF. Here the CDR3 DNA reads TGTGCCAGCAGTGGGGGGACAGGGAGGCAAGAGACCCAGTACTTC.

This clone showed up many times. This rearrangement joins TRBV11-2 to TRBJ2-3, with 12 positions matching TRBD2. Germline CDR1 and CDR2: SGHAT and FQNNGV. The J segment lost 6 bases and the V segment lost 2 bases, leaving 9 bases of the junction unmatched. The CDR3 extends over 17 amino acids. In nucleotides, the CDR3 is TGTGCCAGCAGCTTAAGGCGGCTAGCGGGGGGGCCGGATACGCAGTATTTT. This gives the protein CASSLRRLAGGPDTQYF.

This rearrangement joins TRBV4-3 to TRBJ1-1; the match to TRBD1 covers 7 bases. J gave up 1 base and V 0 bases, and 8 bases lay outside the gene matches. Germline CDR1 is LGHNA and CDR2 is YSLEER. This CDR3 contains 17 residues. This CDR3 is CASSQDSQGVRNTEAFF. The CDR3, as DNA: TGCGCCAGCAGCCAAGATTCGCAGGGGGTACGGAACACTGAAGCTTTCTTT.

The genes are TRBV7-8 and TRBJ2-1, with TRBD2 matching 7 bases. V was pared by 0 bases and J by 3 bases, with 2 bases of the junction left unmatched. There are 15 residues in the CDR3. Looked up from germline, CDR1 is SGHVS and CDR2 is FQNEAQ. CDR3 nucleotides: TGTGCCAGCAGCTTAGCCGGGAGGTTCTACAATGAGCAGTTCTTC. It encodes CASSLAGRFYNEQFF.

This sequence joins TRBV7-9 and TRBJ2-5; D call uncertain. Germline CDR1 is SEHNR and CDR2 is FQNEAQ (reference sequence). This CDR3 comprises 11 residues. Trimming removed 4 bases from V and 4 bases from J, with 4 bases in between. Here the CDR3 reads CASSSRETQYF. The CDR3 nucleotides are TGTGCCAGCAGCTCTAGAGAGACCCAGTACTTC.

This chain joins TRBV28 and TRBJ2-7; maybe TRBD2 (5 bases). V lost 3 bases and J 3 bases, leaving 15 bases between the germline ends. The CDR3 covers 15 residues. The germline CDR1 and CDR2 sequences are MDHEN and SYDVKM. In nucleotides, the CDR3 is TGTGCCAGCAGTTTGGGGAACCCCGGGGTCTACGAGCAGTACTTC. Translated: CASSLGNPGVYEQYF.

Comment on this clone: Other DNA sequences in this sample translate to the same CDR3. The chain is built from TRBV6-5 and TRBJ2-5, with 8 positions matching TRBD1. This CDR3 is built from 13 residues. V shed 4 bases, J shed 3 bases, and the junction held 1 base outside the gene matches. The germline V gene encodes CDR1 MNHEY and CDR2 SVGAGI. Here the CDR3 DNA reads TGTGCCAGCAGTTGGACAGGGAAAGAGACCCAGTACTTC. It translates to CASSWTGKETQYF.